These 15 T cell receptor beta chains share one sample of origin, sequenced in a study of patients and donors after allogeneic stem cell transplantation. From the RT-PCR reads, TCRdb called clonotypes with MiXCR, one entry per CDR3 protein. The table shows some 150,000 distinct CDR3 sequences, with about 36% occurring only once. Source material: blood, either unsorted or a sorted T cell fraction (not recorded which). The receptors were gathered from a human donor who was either an allogeneic HSCT recipient or a stem cell or donor lymphocyte infusion donor (not recorded which). It is not recorded whose cells these are; they may come from a transplant donor.

This clonotype has only a few counts. The chain couples TRBV6-5 to TRBJ2-5; 7 nucleotides line up with TRBD2. The CDR3 runs to 13 residues. After removal of 8 bases from V and 1 base from J, the junction contained 4 bases not matched to a gene. In germline, CDR1 is MNHEY, CDR2 SVGAGI. The CDR3 sequence is CASGPSGQETQYF. CDR3 bases: TGTGCCAGCGGACCTAGCGGCCAAGAGACCCAGTACTTC.

Here the CDR3 DNA reads TGTGCCAGCAGTGAGACAGGGGGCCCTCAGCCCCAGCATTTT. Amino acid sequence: CASSETGGPQPQHF. The rearrangement uses TRBV6-1 and TRBJ1-5; TRBD1 aligns across 10 bases. Unmatched junction bases numbered 2, after V lost 3 bases and J lost 6 bases. Germline V lookup: CDR1 MNHNS, CDR2 SASEGT. CDR3 size: 14 residues.

The chain is built from TRBV7-2 and TRBJ1-5; D is undetermined. This CDR3 contains 14 residues. CDR1 SGHTA and CDR2 FQGNSA come from the germline V gene. V lost 5 bases, J lost 6 bases, and 14 bases lay in between. DNA for the CDR3: TGTGCCAGCAGCCTCGAGGAGGGCCGTCAGCCCCAGCATTTT. Its protein is CASSLEEGRQPQHF.

CDR3 sequence: CRARSLTYNEQFF. The CDR3 nucleotides are TGCAGGGCCAGAAGTCTCACCTACAATGAGCAGTTCTTC. This chain connects TRBV20-1 to TRBJ2-1, with D hard to call. The CDR3 is 13 amino acids. Germline V lookup: CDR1 DFQATT, CDR2 SNEGSKA (reference sequence).

This chain links TRBV9 with TRBJ1-2, with D uncertain. CDR1 SGDLS and CDR2 YYNGEE come from the germline V gene. Trimming cost V 0 bases and J 11 bases, with 14 bases left between them. The CDR3 covers 13 residues. The CDR3: CASSVEPTVGYTF. The CDR3 DNA sequence: TGTGCCAGCAGCGTAGAACCTACGGTGGGGTACACCTTC. Combining the CDR3 with reference TRBV9 and TRBJ1-2 gives the whole variable domain DSGVTQTPKHLITATGQRVTLRCSPRSGDLSVYWYQQSLDQGLQFLIQYYNGEERAKGNILERFSAQQFPDLHSELNLSSLELGDSALYFCASSVEPTVGYTFGSGTRLTVV.

J is TRBJ2-5 and V is TRBV7-2; D unresolved. Trimming shortened V by 3 bases and J by 7 bases, and 6 bases separated the two germline ends. The CDR3 contains 11 residues. The germline CDR1 and CDR2 sequences are SGHTA and FQGNSA. CDR3 sequence (DNA): TGTGCCAGCAGCTTTGGCGGGACCCAGTACTTC. It is translated as CASSFGGTQYF.

This chain connects TRBV13 to TRBJ2-7; D unresolved. This CDR3 is built from 14 residues. CDR1 and CDR2 from the germline V gene are PRHDT and FYEKMQ (reference sequence). Trimming removed 0 bases from V and 0 bases from J, with 6 bases in between. This CDR3 is CASSLGASSYEQYV. The CDR3 region has the DNA TGTGCCAGCAGCTTAGGTGCAAGCTCCTACGAGCAGTACGTC.

This clonotype was observed a handful of times. The V and J genes are TRBV5-5 and TRBJ1-5, with D perhaps matching TRBD1 (5 bases). Trimming cost V 1 base and J 3 bases, with 17 bases left between them. CDR3 length: 17 residues. CDR1 is SGHKS, CDR2 YYEKEE, per germline (reference sequence). The CDR3 here is CASSLNQGGLLNQPQHF. The CDR3 region has the DNA TGTGCCAGCAGCTTGAACCAGGGCGGGCTACTCAATCAGCCCCAGCATTTT.

This clonotype turned up a few times. The chain joins TRBV11-2 to TRBJ2-4; D ambiguous. Germline CDR1 SGHAT, CDR2 FQNNGV. The CDR3 loop spans 14 amino acids. V lost 3 bases and J lost 7, with 13 bases in between. CDR3 sequence (DNA): TGTGCCAGCAGCTTGGAATATATAGGGAACATTCAGTACTTC. Protein product: CASSLEYIGNIQYF.

This clonotype was counted between two and nine times. The chain uses TRBV7-6 and TRBJ2-5; no definite D call. This CDR3 is 15 amino acids long. V lost 6 bases, J lost 1 base, and 15 bases lay in between. Germline loops: CDR1 SGHVS, CDR2 FNYEAQ. CDR3 residues: CASSHPRQLQETQYF. The CDR3, as DNA: TGTGCCAGCAGTCATCCTCGACAACTCCAAGAGACCCAGTACTTC.

The rearrangement joins TRBV9 to TRBJ1-1; the D is unclear. The CDR3 is 15 amino acids. Between the trimmed V and J ends, which lost 0 bases and 1 base, there was a span of 10 bases. CDR1 is SGDLS and CDR2 is YYNGEE in the germline V gene. The DNA of the CDR3 is TGTGCCAGCAGCGTAGATATCGCTCAGAACACTGAAGCTTTCTTT. Translated, it gives CASSVDIAQNTEAFF.

The chain carries TRBV5-1 and TRBJ1-1, with D maybe TRBD1 (5 bases). The CDR3 has 14 amino acids. Trimming took 4 bases from V and 5 from J, leaving 15 bases between them. Germline-derived CDR1 and CDR2 are SGHRS and YFSETQ. DNA for the CDR3: TGCGCCAGCAGCCCCACAACCCGGGGGACTGAAGCTTTCTTT. This translates into CASSPTTRGTEAFF.

In this sample, this clonotype turned up a few times. The chain employs TRBV7-9 and TRBJ2-3; unclear D gene. The germline gives CDR1 SEHNR, CDR2 FQNEAQ (reference sequence). The V end lost 5 bases, the J end lost 3 bases, and 6 bases lay between the germline ends. CDR3 length: 12 residues. In DNA, the CDR3 is TGTGCCAGCAGCCTGAGAACAGATACGCAGTATTTT. Amino acids: CASSLRTDTQYF.

This chain connects TRBV6-5 to TRBJ1-1, with 10 bases lining up with TRBD1. Trimming at V came to 4 bases and at J to 4 bases, leaving 6 bases not matched to a gene. Germline lookup yields CDR1 MNHEY and CDR2 SVGAGI. The CDR3 is 15 amino acids. The CDR3 DNA sequence: TGTGCCAGCAGTTGGGACAGGGGAGGTAGCACTGAAGCTTTCTTT. Translated, it gives CASSWDRGGSTEAFF.

This clonotype was picked up a small number of times. J is TRBJ1-4 and V is TRBV6-1; D ambiguous. The CDR3 consists of 15 residues. The V gene's germline CDR1 is MNHNS and CDR2 SASEGT. Trimming took 2 bases from V and 2 from J, leaving 9 bases between them. CDR3 loop: CASSEWVGTNEKLFF. In DNA, the CDR3 is TGTGCCAGCAGTGAATGGGTTGGGACTAATGAAAAACTGTTTTTT.